Described below is a single T cell receptor beta chain sequence and its context. Which antigen it targets is not known. The record has no base qualities; no much larger clone is one base away. Spanning cysteine to phenylalanine, the CDR3 consists of 15 amino acids. Only the CDR3 portion is preserved as DNA: 45 bases, with reading frame beginning at the first base. V is reduced by 5 bases and J by 0 bases, leaving a spacing of 12 bases between them. The germline V gene gives CDR1 as SGHRS and CDR2 as YFSETQ. TCR CDR3 regions were amplified from genomic DNA by multiplex PCR using the deep immunoSEQ assay. For each cell subset, the extracted genomic DNA was distributed evenly across all wells of several immunoSEQ 96-well plates, and each plate served as one replicate. For sorted subsets, approximately 210 ng of genomic DNA, equivalent to around 30,000 T cell genomes, went into each replicate PCR. Purified libraries were measured with a Qubit 3.0 fluorometer, size-checked on a Bioanalyzer 2100, and measured again with the KAPA Library Quantification kit. A separate single-read 150-cycle Illumina NextSeq 550 flow cell was used to sequence each immunoSEQ 96-well plate. As for the original processing: Because the immunoSEQ output included only junctional sequences and no quality scores, the filtering could not be the same as the filtering used for full-length reads. Sequences were annotated with PyIR, a Python wrapper for IgBLAST v1.9, and V/J genes and CDR3 were assigned using IMGT germline references. Reads were filtered out if the reads had weak V/J assignments (E-value above 1e-6), no CDR3, stop codons, out-of-frame junctions, or ambiguous translated residues. A V3J clonotype was defined by an identical inferred V gene, J gene, and CDR3 amino acid sequence. Percentage overlap between repertoires was calculated by dividing the number of shared unique clonotypes by the size of the smaller repertoire. Three approaches were used to assess repertoire richness: RTK rarefaction, the Chao1 estimator, and Recon v2.1 estimates of unobserved clonotypes. For all TCRbeta clonotypes obtained by the gDNA method from a handful of donors, generation probabilities were computed with OLGA. TCRdb limited this immuneACCESS table to in-frame rearrangements with V and J called. A share of clones is missing; checked studies link under half to unresolved V genes, and the rest is unexplained. That table is the source of V, J and clone size, and D and trimming were worked out from the DNA. The sample data list roughly 2.6 million clones, and approximately 90% of these were observed just once. The ten largest account for around 0.15% of the sample.

This sample was taken from a study of shared clonotypes between healthy human individuals (dated by TCRdb to 2020 to 2022). Background on the whole study: The cohort included three men and a couple of women between 18 and 49 years of age. Per donor, three plates each were used for CD4 naive and CD4 memory, two for CD8 naive, and one for CD8 memory. To estimate repertoire size and how much clonotypes are shared between individuals, the study performed deep sequencing of blood TCR repertoires from 4 to 6 healthy adults. Different laboratories and diverse techniques were used to prepare libraries and sequence TCR repertoires, to increase sequencing depth and limit assay-specific biases. Leukapheresis yielded between about 0.9 and 9.5 billion PBMCs per donor. Overall study outcomes, separate from this receptor: The small number of donors limited the genetic and exposure-history diversity represented. Pairwise subsampling led to the expectation that sequencing depth would affect the degree of clonotype sharing among donors. Clonotypes shared by all four sorted-subset donors showed higher generation probabilities than non-shared clonotypes. Sampling was restricted to blood, and TCR repertoires in tissues likely differ from the TCR repertoires found in blood. Incomplete sequencing was indicated by rarefaction of sorted-subset datasets, despite the large sequencing depth. Naive subsets generally had larger estimated clonotype richness than memory subsets. When a handful of donors were compared, the shared fraction of clonotypes was around 4.6% for naive CD4, approximately 3.3% for naive CD8, about 2.4% for memory CD4, and 0.4% for memory CD8.

The donors were healthy, HIV-negative adults with no recently reported acute infections or vaccinations. Only Caucasian adults living in Nashville, Tennessee, USA were represented among the donors. CD4+ T cells were enriched by magnetic negative selection; naive cells were then positively selected on CD45RA, and the negative fraction formed the memory subset. Blood was collected by leukapheresis, and PBMCs were isolated by Ficoll-Histopaque density gradient centrifugation and then cryopreserved in liquid nitrogen vapor phase. Purity and quantity of every magnetically sorted T cell population were checked by analytical flow cytometry. Genomic DNA was isolated from every sorted fraction and measured by UV absorbance on a Nanodrop 2000c.

The sequence was obtained from a young man in good health. The chain joins TRBV5-1 to TRBJ2-1; a tentative D match to TRBD1 spans 5 bases. Sequenced: naive CD4+ T cells sorted from blood. The cell subset or site label, read with the paper, signifies: CD45RA+ positively selected. The DNA sequence reads TGCGCCAGCAGGATATCAGGGTCCTCCTACAATGAGCAGTTCTTC. Its translation is CASRISGSSYNEQFF.